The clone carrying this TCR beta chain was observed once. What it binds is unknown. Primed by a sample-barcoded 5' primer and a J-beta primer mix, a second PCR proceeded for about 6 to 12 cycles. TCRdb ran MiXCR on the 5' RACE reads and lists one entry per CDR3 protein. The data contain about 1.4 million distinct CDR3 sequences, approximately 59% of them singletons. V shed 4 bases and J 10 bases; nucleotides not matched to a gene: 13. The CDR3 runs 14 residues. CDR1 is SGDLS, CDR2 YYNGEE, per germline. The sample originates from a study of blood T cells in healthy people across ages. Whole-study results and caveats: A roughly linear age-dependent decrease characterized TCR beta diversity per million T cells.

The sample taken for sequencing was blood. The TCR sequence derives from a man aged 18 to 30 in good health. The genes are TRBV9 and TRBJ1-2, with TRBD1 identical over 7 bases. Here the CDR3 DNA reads TGTGCCAGCAGCTTCATACCGGGACAGCCCGTCTACACCTTC. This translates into CASSFIPGQPVYTF.